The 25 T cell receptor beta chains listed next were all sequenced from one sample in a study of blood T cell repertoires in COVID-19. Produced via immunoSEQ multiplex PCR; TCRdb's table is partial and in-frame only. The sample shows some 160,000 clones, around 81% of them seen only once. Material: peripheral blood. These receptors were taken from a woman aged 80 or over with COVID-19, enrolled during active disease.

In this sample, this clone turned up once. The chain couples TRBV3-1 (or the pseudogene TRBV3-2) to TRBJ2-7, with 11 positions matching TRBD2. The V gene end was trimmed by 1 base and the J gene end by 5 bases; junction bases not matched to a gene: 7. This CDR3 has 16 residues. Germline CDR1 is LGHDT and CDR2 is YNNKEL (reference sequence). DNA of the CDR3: TGTGCCAGCAGCCAAGCTCTTTTGACTAGCGGGAACGAGCAGTACTTC. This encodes CASSQALLTSGNEQYF.

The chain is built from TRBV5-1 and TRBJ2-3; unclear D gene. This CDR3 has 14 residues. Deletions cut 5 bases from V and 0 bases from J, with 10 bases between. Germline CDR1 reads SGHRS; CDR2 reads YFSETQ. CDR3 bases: TGCGCCAGCAGTCTCCCCACTAGCACAGATACGCAGTATTTT. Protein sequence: CASSLPTSTDTQYF.

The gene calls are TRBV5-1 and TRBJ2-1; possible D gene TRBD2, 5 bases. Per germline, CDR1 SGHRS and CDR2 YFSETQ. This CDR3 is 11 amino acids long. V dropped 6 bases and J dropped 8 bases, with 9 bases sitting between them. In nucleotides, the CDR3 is TGCGCCAGCACCTGGGGAGATGAGCAGTTCTTC. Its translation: CASTWGDEQFF.

The CDR3 DNA follows: TGTGCTAGTGGTTTGACTCCTTCGACTGAAGCTTTCTTT. Its protein product is CASGLTPSTEAFF. The chain carries TRBV12-5 and TRBJ1-1; D is unresolved. The ends were cut back, 2 bases at V and 5 bases at J, with 9 bases in the middle. Per germline, CDR1 LGHNT and CDR2 FRNRAP. The CDR3 is 13 residues long.

CDR3 region: CASSLRLAGTVSYEQYF. For the CDR3, the DNA is TGCGCCAGCAGCTTGAGGCTAGCGGGAACGGTTTCCTACGAGCAGTACTTC. The J gene is TRBJ2-7, the V gene TRBV5-1, with 9 nucleotides matching TRBD2. The CDR3 covers 17 residues. V lost 1 base to trimming and J lost 1 base; unmatched junction nucleotides: 9. The germline V gene has CDR1 SGHRS and CDR2 YFSETQ.

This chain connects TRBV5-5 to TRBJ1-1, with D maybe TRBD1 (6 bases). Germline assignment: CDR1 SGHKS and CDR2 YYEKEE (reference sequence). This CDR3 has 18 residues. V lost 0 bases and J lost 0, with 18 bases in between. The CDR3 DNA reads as TGTGCCAGCAGCTTGGAGGGGGTCGCGACAGTAATGAACACTGAAGCTTTCTTT. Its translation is CASSLEGVATVMNTEAFF.

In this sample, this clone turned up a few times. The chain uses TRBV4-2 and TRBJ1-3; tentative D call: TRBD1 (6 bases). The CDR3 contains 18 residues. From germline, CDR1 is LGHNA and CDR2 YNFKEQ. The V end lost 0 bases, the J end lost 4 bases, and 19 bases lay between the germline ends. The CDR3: CASSQDVAPPGAGNTIYF. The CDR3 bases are TGTGCCAGCAGCCAAGATGTGGCCCCCCCAGGGGCGGGAAACACCATATATTTT.

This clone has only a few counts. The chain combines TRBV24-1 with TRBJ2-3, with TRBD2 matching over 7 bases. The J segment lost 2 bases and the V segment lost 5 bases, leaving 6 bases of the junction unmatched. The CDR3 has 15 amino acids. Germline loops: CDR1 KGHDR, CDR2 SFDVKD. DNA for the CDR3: TGTGCCACCAGTGGCGGAAGCGGGGCCACAGATACGCAGTATTTT. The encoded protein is CATSGGSGATDTQYF.

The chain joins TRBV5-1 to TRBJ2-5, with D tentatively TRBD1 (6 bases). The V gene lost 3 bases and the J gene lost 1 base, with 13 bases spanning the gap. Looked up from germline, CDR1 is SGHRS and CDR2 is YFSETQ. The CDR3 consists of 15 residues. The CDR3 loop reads CASSSGQTFQETQYF. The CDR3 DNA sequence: TGCGCCAGCAGCTCCGGACAGACTTTCCAAGAGACCCAGTACTTC.

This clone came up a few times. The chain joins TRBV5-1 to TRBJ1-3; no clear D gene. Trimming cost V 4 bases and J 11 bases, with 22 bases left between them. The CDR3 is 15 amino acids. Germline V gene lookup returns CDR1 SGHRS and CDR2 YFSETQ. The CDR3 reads CASSQGSGTSAAIYF. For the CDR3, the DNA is TGCGCCAGCAGCCAAGGTTCCGGAACATCGGCGGCCATATATTTT.

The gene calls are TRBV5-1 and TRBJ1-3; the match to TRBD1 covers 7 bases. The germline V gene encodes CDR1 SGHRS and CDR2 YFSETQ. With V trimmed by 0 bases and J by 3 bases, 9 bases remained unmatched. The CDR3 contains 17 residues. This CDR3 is CASSLGRDSYNGNTIYF. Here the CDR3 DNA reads TGCGCCAGCAGCTTGGGCCGGGACAGCTACAATGGAAACACCATATATTTT. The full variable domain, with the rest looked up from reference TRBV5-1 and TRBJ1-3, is KAGVTQTPRYLIKTRGQQVTLSCSPISGHRSVSWYQQTPGQGLQFLFEYFSETQRNKGNFPGRFSGRQFSNSRSEMNVSTLELGDSALYLCASSLGRDSYNGNTIYFGEGSWLTVV.

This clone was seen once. CDR3 residues: CASSVAGGFSGNTIYF. The CDR3 DNA follows: TGTGCCAGCAGCGTAGCTGGTGGCTTCTCTGGAAACACCATATATTTT. V and J are TRBV9 and TRBJ1-3, with D unclear. Trimming shortened V by 0 bases and J by 0 bases, and 10 bases separated the two germline ends. In germline, CDR1 is SGDLS, CDR2 YYNGEE. This CDR3 spans 16 amino acids.

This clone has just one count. The CDR3 loop is CASSPGFTGGASEQYF. CDR3 DNA: TGCGCCAGCAGCCCCGGATTTACAGGGGGGGCCTCCGAGCAGTACTTC. The chain has TRBV5-1 and TRBJ2-7, with D perhaps TRBD1 (8 bases). Between the trimmed V and J ends, which lost 4 bases and 6 bases, there was a span of 23 bases. Germline CDR1 and CDR2: SGHRS and YFSETQ. The CDR3 is 16 residues long.

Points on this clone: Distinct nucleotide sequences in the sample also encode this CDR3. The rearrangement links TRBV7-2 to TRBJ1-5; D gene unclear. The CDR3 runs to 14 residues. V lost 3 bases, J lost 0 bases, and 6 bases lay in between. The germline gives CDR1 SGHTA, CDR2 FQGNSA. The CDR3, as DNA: TGTGCCAGCAGCTTCCGTTCTAGCAATCAGCCCCAGCATTTT. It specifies CASSFRSSNQPQHF. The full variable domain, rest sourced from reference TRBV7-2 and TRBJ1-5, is GAGVSQSPSNKVTEKGKDVELRCDPISGHTALYWYRQSLGQGLEFLIYFQGNSAPDKSGLPSDRFSAERTGGSVSTLTIQRTQQEDSAVYLCASSFRSSNQPQHFGDGTRLSIL.

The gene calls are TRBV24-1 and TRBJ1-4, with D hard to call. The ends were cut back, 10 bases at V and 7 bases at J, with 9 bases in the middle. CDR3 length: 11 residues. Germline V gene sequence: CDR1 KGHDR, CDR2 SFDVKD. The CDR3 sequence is CATLTVEKLFF. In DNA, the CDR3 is TGTGCCACATTAACAGTTGAAAAACTGTTTTTT.

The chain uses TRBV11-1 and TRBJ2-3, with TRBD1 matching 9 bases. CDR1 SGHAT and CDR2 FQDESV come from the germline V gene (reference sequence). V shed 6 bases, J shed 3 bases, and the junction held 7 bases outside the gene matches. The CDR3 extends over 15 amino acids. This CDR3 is CASRPGQGITDTQYF. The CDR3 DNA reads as TGTGCCAGCAGACCTGGACAGGGGATAACAGATACGCAGTATTTT.

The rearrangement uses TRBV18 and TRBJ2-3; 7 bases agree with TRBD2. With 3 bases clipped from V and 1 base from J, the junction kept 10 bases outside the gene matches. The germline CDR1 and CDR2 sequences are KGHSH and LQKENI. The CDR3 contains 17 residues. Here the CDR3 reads CASSPRGWSGGTDTQYF. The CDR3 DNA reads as TGTGCCAGCTCACCGCGAGGTTGGAGCGGGGGCACAGATACGCAGTATTTT.

The CDR3 loop is CASSPDYATTDTQYF. In DNA, the CDR3 is TGTGCCAGCAGTCCGGACTATGCCACCACAGATACGCAGTATTTT. This chain connects TRBV6-6 to TRBJ2-3; D may be TRBD2 (6 bases). The CDR3 runs 15 residues. The germline V gene encodes CDR1 MNHNY and CDR2 SVGAGI (reference sequence). The germline V and J ends were trimmed by 5 bases and 2 bases, with 14 bases remaining between them.

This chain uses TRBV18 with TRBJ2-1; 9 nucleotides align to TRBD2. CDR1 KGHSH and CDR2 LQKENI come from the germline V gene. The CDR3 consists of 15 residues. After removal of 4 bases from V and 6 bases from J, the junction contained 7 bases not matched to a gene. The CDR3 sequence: CASSLAGDAGNEQFF. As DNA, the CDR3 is TGTGCCAGCTCACTAGCGGGGGACGCAGGCAATGAGCAGTTCTTC.

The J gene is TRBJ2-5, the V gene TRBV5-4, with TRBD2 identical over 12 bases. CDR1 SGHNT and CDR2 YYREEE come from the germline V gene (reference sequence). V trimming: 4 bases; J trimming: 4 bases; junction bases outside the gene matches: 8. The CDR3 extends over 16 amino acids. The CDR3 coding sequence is TGTGCCAGCAGCCCCCGACTAGCGGGAGTAGCAGAGACCCAGTACTTC. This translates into CASSPRLAGVAETQYF.

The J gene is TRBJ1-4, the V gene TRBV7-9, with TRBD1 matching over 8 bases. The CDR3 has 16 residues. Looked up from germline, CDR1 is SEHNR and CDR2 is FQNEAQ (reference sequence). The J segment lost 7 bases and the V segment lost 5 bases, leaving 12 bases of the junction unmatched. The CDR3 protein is CASSPKDREIIEKLFF. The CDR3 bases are TGTGCCAGCAGCCCAAAGGACAGGGAAATAATTGAAAAACTGTTTTTT.

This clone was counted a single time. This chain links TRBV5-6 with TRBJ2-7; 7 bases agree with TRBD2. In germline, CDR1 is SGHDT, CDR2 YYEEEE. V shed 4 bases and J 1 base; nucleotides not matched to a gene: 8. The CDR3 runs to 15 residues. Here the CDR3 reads CASSKLAVLSYEQYF. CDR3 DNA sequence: TGTGCCAGCAGCAAGCTAGCGGTACTATCCTACGAGCAGTACTTC.

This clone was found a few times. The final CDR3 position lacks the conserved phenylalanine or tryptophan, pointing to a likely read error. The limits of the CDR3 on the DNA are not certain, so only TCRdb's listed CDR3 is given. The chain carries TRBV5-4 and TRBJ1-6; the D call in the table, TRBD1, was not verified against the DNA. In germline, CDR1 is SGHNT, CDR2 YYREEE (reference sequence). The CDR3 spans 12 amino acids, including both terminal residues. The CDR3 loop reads CASSVDLGPRVL.

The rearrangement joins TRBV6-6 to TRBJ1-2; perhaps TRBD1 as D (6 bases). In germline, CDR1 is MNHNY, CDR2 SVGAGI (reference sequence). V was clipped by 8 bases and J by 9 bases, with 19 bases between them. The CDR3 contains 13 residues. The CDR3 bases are TGTGCCAGCCAATTATCGGAAACAGGGAGCTACACCTTC. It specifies CASQLSETGSYTF.

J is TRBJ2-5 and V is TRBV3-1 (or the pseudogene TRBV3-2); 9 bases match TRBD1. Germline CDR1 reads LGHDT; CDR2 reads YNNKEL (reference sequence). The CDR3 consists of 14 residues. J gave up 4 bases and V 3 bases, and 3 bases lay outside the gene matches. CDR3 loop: CASSQGQGSETQYF. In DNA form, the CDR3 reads TGTGCCAGCAGCCAGGGACAGGGATCAGAGACCCAGTACTTC.